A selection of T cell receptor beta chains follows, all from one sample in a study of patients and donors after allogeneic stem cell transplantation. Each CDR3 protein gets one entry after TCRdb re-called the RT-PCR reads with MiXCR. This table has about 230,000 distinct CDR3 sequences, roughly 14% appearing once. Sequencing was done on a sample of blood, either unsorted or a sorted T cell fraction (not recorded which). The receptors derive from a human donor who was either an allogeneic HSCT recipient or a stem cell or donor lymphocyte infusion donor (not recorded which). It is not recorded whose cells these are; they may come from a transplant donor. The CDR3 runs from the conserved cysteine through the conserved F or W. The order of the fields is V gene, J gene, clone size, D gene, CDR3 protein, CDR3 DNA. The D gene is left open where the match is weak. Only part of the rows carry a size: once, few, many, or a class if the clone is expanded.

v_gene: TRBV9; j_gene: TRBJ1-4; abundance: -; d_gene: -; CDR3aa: CASSVEAGFNEKLFF; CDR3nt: TGTGCCAGCAGCGTAGAAGCAGGGTTTAATGAAAAACTGTTTTTT
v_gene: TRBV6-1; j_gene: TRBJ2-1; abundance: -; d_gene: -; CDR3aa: CASSVSYNEQFF; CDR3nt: TGTGCCAGCAGTGTTTCATACAATGAGCAGTTCTTC
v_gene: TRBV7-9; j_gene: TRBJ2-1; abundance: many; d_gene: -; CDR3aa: CASSPGPNEQFF; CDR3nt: TGTGCCAGCAGCCCGGGACCTAATGAGCAGTTCTTC
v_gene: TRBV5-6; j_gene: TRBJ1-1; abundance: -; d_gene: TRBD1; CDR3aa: CASSWGPGGGVTEAFF; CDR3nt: TGTGCCAGCAGTTGGGGCCCAGGGGGGGGCGTCACTGAAGCTTTCTTT
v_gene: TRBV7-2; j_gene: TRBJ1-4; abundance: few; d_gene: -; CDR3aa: CASSLERQVEKLFF; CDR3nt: TGTGCCAGCAGCTTAGAGCGTCAGGTGGAAAAACTGTTTTTT
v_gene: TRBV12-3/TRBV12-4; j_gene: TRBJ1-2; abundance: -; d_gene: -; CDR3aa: CASSFSYIDYGYTF; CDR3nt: TGTGCCAGCAGTTTTTCCTACATAGACTATGGCTACACCTTC
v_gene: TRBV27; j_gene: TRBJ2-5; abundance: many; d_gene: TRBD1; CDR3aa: CASSNLGQGAKGTQYF; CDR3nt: TGTGCCAGCAGTAACCTAGGACAGGGGGCGAAGGGGACCCAGTACTTC
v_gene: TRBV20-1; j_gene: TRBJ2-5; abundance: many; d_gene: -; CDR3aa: CSASGKETQYF; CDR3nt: TGCAGTGCTAGTGGTAAAGAGACCCAGTACTTC
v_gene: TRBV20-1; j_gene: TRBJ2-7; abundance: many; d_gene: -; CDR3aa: CSAVLVDGMYF; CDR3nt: TGCAGTGCTGTACTCGTGGACGGGATGTACTTC
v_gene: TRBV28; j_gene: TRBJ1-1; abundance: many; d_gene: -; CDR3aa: CASSLWGNMNTEAFF; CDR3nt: TGTGCCAGCAGTTTATGGGGAAATATGAACACTGAAGCTTTCTTT
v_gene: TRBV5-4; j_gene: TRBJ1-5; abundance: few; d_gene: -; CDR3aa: CASSLGPQSNQPQHF; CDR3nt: TGTGCCAGCAGCTTGGGTCCTCAAAGCAATCAGCCCCAGCATTTT
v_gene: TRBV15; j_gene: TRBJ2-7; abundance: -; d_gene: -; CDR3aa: CATSRDLGEQYF; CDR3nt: TGTGCCACCAGCAGAGATCTTGGCGAGCAGTACTTC
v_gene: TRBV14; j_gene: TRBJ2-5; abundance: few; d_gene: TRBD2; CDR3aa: CASSHRLAGTQYF; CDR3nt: TGTGCCAGCAGCCACCGACTAGCTGGGACCCAGTACTTC
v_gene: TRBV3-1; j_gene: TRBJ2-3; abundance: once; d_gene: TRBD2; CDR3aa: CASSQGAGGARSYTDTQYF; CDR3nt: TGTGCCAGCAGCCAAGGTGCCGGGGGGGCCCGGTCATACACAGATACGCAGTATTTT
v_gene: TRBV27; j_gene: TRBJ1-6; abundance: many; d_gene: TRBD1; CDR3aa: CASSSIQGGNSPLHF; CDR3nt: TGTGCCAGCAGTTCGATTCAGGGGGGGAATTCACCCCTCCACTTT
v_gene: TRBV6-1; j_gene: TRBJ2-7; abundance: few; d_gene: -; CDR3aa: CASIDAYEQYF; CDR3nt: TGTGCCAGCATCGACGCCTACGAGCAGTACTTC